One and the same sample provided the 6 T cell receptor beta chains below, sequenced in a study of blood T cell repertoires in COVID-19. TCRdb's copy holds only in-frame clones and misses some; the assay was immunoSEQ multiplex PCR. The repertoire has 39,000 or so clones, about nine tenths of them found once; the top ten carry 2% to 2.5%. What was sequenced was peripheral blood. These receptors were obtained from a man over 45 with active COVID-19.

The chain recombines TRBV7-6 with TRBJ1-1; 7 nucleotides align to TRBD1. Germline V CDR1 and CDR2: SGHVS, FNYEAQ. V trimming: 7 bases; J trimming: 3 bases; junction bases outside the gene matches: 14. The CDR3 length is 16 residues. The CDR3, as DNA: TGTGCCAGCACCCCTGGGGAGAGGGGGCGATACACTGAAGCTTTCTTT. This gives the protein CASTPGERGRYTEAFF.

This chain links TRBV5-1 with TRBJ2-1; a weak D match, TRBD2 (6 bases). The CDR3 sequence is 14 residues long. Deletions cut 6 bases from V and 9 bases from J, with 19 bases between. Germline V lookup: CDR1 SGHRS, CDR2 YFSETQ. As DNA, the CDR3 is TGCGCCAGCACCTGGTCGTCGGGGGAAGGTGAGCAGTTCTTC. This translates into CASTWSSGEGEQFF.

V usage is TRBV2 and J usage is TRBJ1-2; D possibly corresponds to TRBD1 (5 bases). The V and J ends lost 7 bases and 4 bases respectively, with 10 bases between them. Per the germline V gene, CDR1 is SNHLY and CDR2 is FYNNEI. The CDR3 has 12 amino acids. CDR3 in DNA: TGTGCCAGCACCGGGGGATTCTATGGCTACACCTTC. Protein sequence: CASTGGFYGYTF.

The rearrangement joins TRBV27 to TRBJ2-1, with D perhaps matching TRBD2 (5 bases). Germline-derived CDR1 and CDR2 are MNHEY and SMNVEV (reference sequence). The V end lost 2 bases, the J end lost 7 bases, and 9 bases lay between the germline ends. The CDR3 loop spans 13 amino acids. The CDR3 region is CASSLSRGNEQFF. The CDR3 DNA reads TGTGCCAGCAGTTTAAGTCGGGGTAATGAGCAGTTCTTC.

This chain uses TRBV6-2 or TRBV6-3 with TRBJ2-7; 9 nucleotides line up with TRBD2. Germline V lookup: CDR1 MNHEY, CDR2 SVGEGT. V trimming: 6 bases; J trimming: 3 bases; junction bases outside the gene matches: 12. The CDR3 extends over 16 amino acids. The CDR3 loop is CASSDPAGGGDYEQYF. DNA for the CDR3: TGTGCCAGCAGCGACCCGGCGGGGGGGGGAGACTACGAGCAGTACTTC.

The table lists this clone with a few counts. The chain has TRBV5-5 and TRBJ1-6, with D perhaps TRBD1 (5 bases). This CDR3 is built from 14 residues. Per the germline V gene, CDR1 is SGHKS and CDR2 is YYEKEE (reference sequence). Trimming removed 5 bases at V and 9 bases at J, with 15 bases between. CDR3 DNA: TGTGCCAGCAGTCCTCAGGGTAGCCTTTCACCCCTCCACTTT. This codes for CASSPQGSLSPLHF.